A single sample gave rise to the 20 T cell receptor beta chains below, sequenced in a study of PD-L1 blockade in urothelial cancer. Time point noted: pretreatment peripheral blood. Using immunoSEQ multiplex PCR, the repertoire was profiled, and TCRdb retains in-frame clones only, with some absent. The sample consists of tens of thousands of clones, 90% of them appearing once. The material was PBMCs, obtained around atezolizumab (anti-PD-L1) treatment. The receptors stem from a man in his fifties or sixties with urothelial cancer.

This clone has only one observation. V and J are TRBV2 and TRBJ2-6; TRBD2 matches at 8 bases. The CDR3 runs 15 residues. Germline V gives CDR1 SNHLY, CDR2 FYNNEI. The junction had 6 bases not matched to a gene; V was cut back by 7 bases and J by 4 bases. The CDR3 DNA reads TGTGCCAGCACACGGGAGGGGCAGGGGGCCAACGTCCTGACTTTC. Amino acid sequence: CASTREGQGANVLTF.

This sequence joins TRBV5-4 and TRBJ1-1, with 11 bases matching TRBD1. V dropped 6 bases and J dropped 6; count of bases not matched to a gene: 16. There are 17 residues in the CDR3. Germline V lookup: CDR1 SGHNT, CDR2 YYREEE (reference sequence). The CDR3 bases are TGTGCCAGCACCCCTGACGGGACAGGGGGAGGCACCTCTGAAGCTTTCTTT. This encodes CASTPDGTGGGTSEAFF.

The chain combines TRBV18 with TRBJ2-5, with 7 bases that match TRBD2. The CDR3 sequence is 15 residues long. Germline CDR1 and CDR2: KGHSH and LQKENI. The V gene end was trimmed by 1 base and the J gene end by 3 bases; junction bases not matched to a gene: 5. The CDR3, as DNA: TGTGCCAGCTCACCACGGGTCCGGGGGGAAGAGACCCAGTACTTC. Its protein product is CASSPRVRGEETQYF. Based on the CDR3 plus reference TRBV18 and TRBJ2-5, the full variable domain is NAGVMQNPRHLVRRRGQEARLRCSPMKGHSHVYWYRQLPEEGLKFMVYLQKENIIDESGMPKERFSAEFPKEGPSILRIQQVVRGDSAAYFCASSPRVRGEETQYFGPGTRLLVL.

CDR3 DNA sequence: TGTGCCAGCAGCGGAAACCGGGGGGAGACCCAGTACTTC. Translated: CASSGNRGETQYF. This chain joins TRBV7-2 and TRBJ2-5; TRBD2 is a possible D gene (6 bases). The CDR3 sequence is 13 residues long. The V gene's germline CDR1 is SGHTA and CDR2 FQGNSA. The germline V and J ends were trimmed by 5 bases and 5 bases, with 12 bases remaining between them.

The chain combines TRBV11-2 with TRBJ1-2; the D gene is possibly TRBD1 (6 bases). CDR3 length equals 13 residues. Trimming took 4 bases from V and 2 from J, leaving 8 bases between them. Germline V gene sequence: CDR1 SGHAT, CDR2 FQNNGV. CDR3 DNA sequence: TGTGCCAGCAGCTCTACAGGGAACTATGGCTACACCTTC. It encodes CASSSTGNYGYTF.

The rearrangement links TRBV7-8 to TRBJ1-5, with 10 bases aligning to TRBD1. The CDR3 is 15 residues long. Per the germline V gene, CDR1 is SGHVS and CDR2 is FQNEAQ. The junction had 3 bases not matched to a gene; V was cut back by 2 bases and J by 5 bases. The CDR3 bases are TGTGCCAGCAGCTTATCCGGACAGGGGGATCAGCCCCAGCATTTT. This sequence encodes CASSLSGQGDQPQHF.

The V gene is TRBV5-1, the J gene TRBJ2-2; TRBD1 might be the D (5 bases). The CDR3 consists of 15 residues. The V gene's germline CDR1 is SGHRS and CDR2 YFSETQ. V shed 0 bases and J shed 0 bases, with 6 bases lying between them. CDR3 DNA sequence: TGCGCCAGCAGCTTGGACAGGCCGAACACCGGGGAGCTGTTTTTT. It encodes CASSLDRPNTGELFF.

The chain combines TRBV14 with TRBJ2-3, with TRBD1 as a possible D gene (6 bases). Looked up from germline, CDR1 is SGHDN and CDR2 is FVKESK. V lost 4 bases and J lost 6, with 14 bases in between. This CDR3 comprises 14 residues. CDR3 region: CASSRWGLRDTQYF. CDR3 DNA sequence: TGTGCCAGCAGCCGTTGGGGGCTTCGGGATACGCAGTATTTT.

V gene TRBV4-1 combines with J gene TRBJ1-4; maybe TRBD1 (5 bases). The V gene's germline CDR1 is MGHRA and CDR2 YSYEKL. With 4 bases removed from V and 8 bases from J, the gap between germline ends came to 20 bases. CDR3 length: 16 amino acids. CDR3 region: CASSRVPTVREEKLFF. The CDR3 DNA reads TGCGCCAGCAGCCGAGTACCGACAGTCCGTGAAGAAAAACTGTTTTTT.

This clone was detected only once. CDR3 nucleotides: TGTGCCATCAGGAGATCCGGGACAGGGGCCAGGGGCTCTGGAAACACCATATATTTT. This sequence encodes CAIRRSGTGARGSGNTIYF. The rearrangement joins TRBV10-3 to TRBJ1-3, with 10 nucleotides matching TRBD1. Germline V gene data show CDR1 as ENHRY and CDR2 as SYGVKD. The CDR3 loop spans 19 amino acids. Trimming removed 6 bases from V and 0 bases from J; junction bases left unmatched: 14.

CDR3 sequence reads: CASSLPAITDTQYF. The CDR3 DNA reads TGTGCCAGCAGCTTGCCCGCTATCACAGATACGCAGTATTTT. The V and J genes are TRBV5-6 and TRBJ2-3; no definite D call. With 1 base removed from V and 2 bases from J, the gap between germline ends came to 8 bases. Germline-derived CDR1 and CDR2 are SGHDT and YYEEEE. The CDR3 is made up of 14 amino acids.

The genes are TRBV6-5 and TRBJ1-6, with 7 bases lining up with TRBD1. Germline V gene lookup returns CDR1 MNHEY and CDR2 SVGAGI. Unmatched junction bases numbered 6, after V lost 6 bases and J lost 7 bases. This CDR3 is 14 amino acids long. This chain's CDR3 is CASRLDRTNSPLHF. As DNA, the CDR3 is TGTGCCAGCAGACTGGACAGGACGAATTCACCCCTCCACTTT.

The J gene is TRBJ1-4, the V gene TRBV7-9, with 8 bases that match TRBD1. CDR1 is SEHNR and CDR2 is FQNEAQ in the germline V gene (reference sequence). The CDR3 has 16 residues. The V segment lost 5 bases and the J segment 0 bases; nucleotides outside the gene matches: 5. In DNA, the CDR3 is TGTGCCAGCAGCCACGACAGGGGTGCAACTAATGAAAAACTGTTTTTT. This encodes CASSHDRGATNEKLFF.

The rearrangement links TRBV28 to TRBJ2-7; D might be TRBD1 (6 bases). The CDR3 has 17 amino acids. V shed 6 bases and J shed 0 bases, with 21 bases lying between them. From germline, CDR1 is MDHEN and CDR2 SYDVKM. The CDR3 sequence: CASRPPSGTPSSYEQYF. Written as DNA, the CDR3 is TGTGCCAGCAGACCCCCATCCGGGACACCCAGCTCCTACGAGCAGTACTTC.

The sample holds a few counts of this clone. J is TRBJ2-3 and V is TRBV5-8; 16 nucleotides line up with TRBD2. CDR3 length: 17 amino acids. Germline assignment: CDR1 SGHTS and CDR2 YDEGEE. The V segment lost 3 bases and the J segment 1 base; nucleotides outside the gene matches: 2. The CDR3 sequence is CASSSGTSGGGTDTQYF. The CDR3 DNA reads as TGTGCCAGCAGCTCCGGGACTAGCGGGGGGGGCACAGATACGCAGTATTTT.

This clone was seen more than once but under ten times. The chain uses TRBV27 and TRBJ2-2, with 10 bases identical to TRBD1. The CDR3 has 20 residues. V shed 1 base, J shed 0 bases, and the junction held 11 bases outside the gene matches. The germline CDR1 and CDR2 sequences are MNHEY and SMNVEV (reference sequence). CDR3 sequence: CASSLFGTGALISNTGELFF. The CDR3 nucleotides read TGTGCCAGCAGTTTATTTGGGACAGGGGCCCTCATCTCGAACACCGGGGAGCTGTTTTTT.

The chain combines TRBV14 with TRBJ2-7; tentative D call: TRBD2 (6 bases). Trimming removed 0 bases from V and 2 bases from J, with 23 bases in between. CDR1 and CDR2 from the germline V gene are SGHDN and FVKESK. The CDR3 covers 19 residues. DNA for the CDR3: TGTGCCAGCAGCCAAGAAGGCACTAGCTGGCATACCTCCCCCTACGAGCAGTACTTC. Translated, it gives CASSQEGTSWHTSPYEQYF. The full variable domain, completed using reference TRBV14 and TRBJ2-7, is EAGVTQFPSHSVIEKGQTVTLRCDPISGHDNLYWYRRVMGKEIKFLLHFVKESKQDESGMPNNRFLAERTGGTYSTLKVQPAELEDSGVYFCASSQEGTSWHTSPYEQYFGPGTRLTVT.

This clone has just one count. The chain recombines TRBV23-1 with TRBJ1-3; the D is unclear. TRBV23-1 is recorded as an ORF, its role being uncertain. V was clipped by 7 bases and J by 0 bases, with 13 bases between them. The length of the CDR3 is 15 residues. CDR3 sequence: CASTPRRVSGNTIYF. The CDR3 bases are TGCGCCAGCACCCCTCGGAGAGTCTCTGGAAACACCATATATTTT.

The chain recombines TRBV5-1 with TRBJ2-3; 9 positions agree with TRBD1. Germline loops: CDR1 SGHRS, CDR2 YFSETQ. V trimming: 6 bases; J trimming: 7 bases; junction bases outside the gene matches: 15. The length of the CDR3 is 16 residues. The DNA for the CDR3 is TGCGCCAGCACGGATACTCCGGGACAGGGTCTTAATACGCAGTATTTT. Amino acids: CASTDTPGQGLNTQYF.

V gene TRBV30 combines with J gene TRBJ2-1; the match to TRBD1 covers 7 bases. The V gene end was trimmed by 3 bases and the J gene end by 7 bases; junction bases not matched to a gene: 6. The CDR3 is 13 amino acids. The germline CDR1 and CDR2 sequences are GTSNPN and SVGIG (reference sequence). The CDR3 sequence is CAWRTGIENEQFF. The CDR3, as DNA: TGTGCCTGGAGGACAGGGATTGAGAATGAGCAGTTCTTC.